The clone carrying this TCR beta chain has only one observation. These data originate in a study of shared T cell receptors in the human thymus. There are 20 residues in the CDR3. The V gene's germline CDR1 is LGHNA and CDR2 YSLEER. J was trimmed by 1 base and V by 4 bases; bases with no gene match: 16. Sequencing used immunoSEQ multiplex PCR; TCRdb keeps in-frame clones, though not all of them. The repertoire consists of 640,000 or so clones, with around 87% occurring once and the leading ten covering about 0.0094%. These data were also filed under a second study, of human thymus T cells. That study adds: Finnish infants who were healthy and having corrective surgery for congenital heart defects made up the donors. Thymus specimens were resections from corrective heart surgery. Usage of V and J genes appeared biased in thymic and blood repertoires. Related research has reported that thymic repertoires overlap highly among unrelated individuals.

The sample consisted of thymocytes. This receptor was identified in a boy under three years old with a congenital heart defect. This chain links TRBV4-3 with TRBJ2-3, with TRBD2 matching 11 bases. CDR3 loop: CASSPSSWVAGGQGTDTQYF. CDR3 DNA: TGCGCCAGCAGCCCTTCAAGTTGGGTAGCGGGGGGGCAGGGCACAGATACGCAGTATTTT.